These 2 T cell receptor beta chains share one sample of origin, sequenced in a study of shared clonotypes between healthy human individuals. Profiled with immunoSEQ multiplex PCR; TCRdb holds only in-frame clones, not every one. Here the sample spans over a million clones, about 75% being singletons. The sample was memory CD4+ T cells sorted from blood. Subset reported: CD45RA-negative fraction. These receptors were obtained from a man younger than 30 in good health.

As to this clone: One junction end does not reproduce the germline sequence, and a read error may be involved. Here the CDR3 DNA reads TGTGCTAGCAGCCAAAATAGGGGAGATACGCAGTATTTT. Protein sequence: CASSQNRGDTQYF. The rearrangement links TRBV7-7 to TRBJ2-3; possible D gene TRBD1, 5 bases. Germline V gives CDR1 SSHAT, CDR2 FNYEAQ (reference sequence). The CDR3 length is 13 residues.

CDR3: CASSSSRWENTEAFF. In DNA form, the CDR3 reads TGTGCCAGTAGTAGTAGCAGATGGGAGAACACTGAAGCTTTCTTT. This chain connects TRBV19 to TRBJ1-1; no firm D call. Between the trimmed V and J ends, which lost 4 bases and 1 base, there was a span of 13 bases. The CDR3 sequence is 15 residues long. Per the germline V gene, CDR1 is LNHDA and CDR2 is SQIVND (reference sequence).